Included here is one T cell receptor (beta chain) sequence, with context. Its matching antigen is unknown. V was trimmed by 0 bases and J by 5 bases, leaving 11 bases between them. CDR3 length: 14 residues. Germline loops: CDR1 SGHDT, CDR2 YYEEEE. The sample is drawn from a study of vaccination effects on CD4 cells after COVID-19. Study-wide results and limits: There was marked clonal contraction among infection- and vaccine-induced clones late after vaccination.

Clones were read by immunoSEQ multiplex PCR, and TCRdb kept only the in-frame ones, dropping some. The sample lists 50,000 to 60,000 clones, under 75% seen once, with around 20% in the top ten. Viral peptide pools were used in the ViraFEST assay to expand antigen-specific CD4+ T cells, and sequencing came afterward. The culture ran for roughly ten days before CD4+ T cells were isolated. Vaccine recipients, nucleocapsid antibody negative, had no prior SARS-CoV-2 infection. The researchers cultured 1.5 million to 2.5 million PBMC per well with roughly 11 IU/ml IL-2 and roughly 9.1 ug/ml peptides. Half the medium was swapped for IL-2 medium on days 3 and 7.

The sequencing here drew on CD4+ T cells from PBMCs cultured with SARS-CoV-2 spike peptides, taken before COVID-19 vaccination. The V and J genes are TRBV5-6 and TRBJ1-2; D gene unclear. This receptor was taken from a human donor who received a COVID-19 vaccine. The CDR3 here is CASSLAGTGYGYTF. CDR3 nucleotide sequence: TGTGCCAGCAGCTTGGCCGGCACTGGGTATGGCTACACCTTC.